A single T cell receptor (beta chain) is shown here with its context. Clones were sequenced by immunoSEQ multiplex PCR, and TCRdb holds only the in-frame ones, with some missing. The sample shows about 26,000 clones, around 83% of them seen only once. These data belong to a study of T cells in localized non-small cell lung cancer. The sample consisted of peripheral blood, taken before any cancer treatment. The clonotype was recovered from a woman aged 35-70 years with stage I lung adenocarcinoma.

The CDR3 bases are TGTGCCAGCAGCATCAGGGTAAGGTTGAATGAGCAGTTCTTC. Its protein is CASSIRVRLNEQFF. This sequence joins TRBV5-4 and TRBJ2-1, with D possibly matching TRBD1 (5 bases). There are 14 residues in the CDR3. CDR1 SGHNT and CDR2 YYREEE come from the germline V gene (reference sequence). The germline V and J ends were trimmed by 4 bases and 7 bases, with 15 bases remaining between them.